This TCR beta chain was documented in a study of CD4 T cells in relation to SARS-CoV-2 and coronaviruses. For this clone: Its target is unknown.

Study-level points and caveats: No crossreactivity against non-spike viral proteins was tested here. The assay detects memory recall responses, not culture-primed primary responses.

The unexposed donors gave CD4+ T cells in about 2011-2018, prior to COVID-19. The germline gives CDR1 SGDLS, CDR2 YYNGEE. This CDR3 is built from 14 residues. V lost 6 bases, J lost 4 bases, and 16 bases lay in between. Naive and memory CD4+ T cell DNA was deep-sequenced without culture. Sequenced by immunoSEQ multiplex PCR; TCRdb stores in-frame clones only, minus some. The repertoire consists of tens of thousands of clones, with 90% to 95% occurring once and the leading ten covering around 0.25%. Sequenced material: naive CD4+ T cells from PBMCs. Subset of the sample: naive CD4+ T cells isolated by negative enrichment. The chain combines TRBV9 with TRBJ1-1, with D maybe TRBD1 (5 bases). The source of this sequence is a human donor in good health. DNA for the CDR3: TGTGCCAGCACCCCACCCCCGGGGGGCACTGAAGCTTTCTTT. Protein sequence: CASTPPPGGTEAFF. The entire variable domain, with the rest obtained from reference TRBV9 and TRBJ1-1, is as follows: DSGVTQTPKHLITATGQRVTLRCSPRSGDLSVYWYQQSLDQGLQFLIQYYNGEERAKGNILERFSAQQFPDLHSELNLSSLELGDSALYFCASTPPPGGTEAFFGQGTRLTVV.